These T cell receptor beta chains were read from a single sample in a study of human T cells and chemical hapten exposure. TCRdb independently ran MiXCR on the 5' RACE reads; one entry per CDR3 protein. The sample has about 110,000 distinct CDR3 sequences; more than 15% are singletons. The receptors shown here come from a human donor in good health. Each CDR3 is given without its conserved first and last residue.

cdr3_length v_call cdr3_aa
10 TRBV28 ASSLNTPPLH
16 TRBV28 ASSLFGTSGSVRYEQY
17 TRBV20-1 SAILARQGAHSGANVLT
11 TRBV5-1 ATEGGHKETQY
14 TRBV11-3 ATSYGGWTSTDTQY
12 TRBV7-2 ASSPRGHLGEQY
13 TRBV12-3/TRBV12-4 ASSPLGGGVETQY
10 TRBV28 ASSLLRHGYT
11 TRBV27 ASSLGGGWEQY
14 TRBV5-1 ASSRSSSSASYEQY
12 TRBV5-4 ASSPENRVETQY
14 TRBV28 ASSSPTGRSWQPQH
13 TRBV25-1 ASSAQGGGATEAF
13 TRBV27 ASRPVGTPAYEQY
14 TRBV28 ASSFFPGTRFYEQY
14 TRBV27 ASRYRLAGSYNEQF
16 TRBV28 ASSLVSPSGVNQETQY
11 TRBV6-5 ASNQGQNSPLH